The rows below give T cell receptor beta chains drawn from one sample of a study of CD8 T cells in Susac syndrome. TCRdb used MiXCR to reprocess the immunoSEQ multiplex PCR reads, holding one entry per CDR3 protein. The sample has 120,000 to 150,000 distinct CDR3 sequences; approximately 94% are singletons. What was sequenced was CD4+ T cells from PBMCs. Source of these receptors: a human donor in good health. Each CDR3 is given with its conserved first and last residue. D genes are given only for firm matches. Some rows mark clone size as missing; the rest say once, few, many or name a class of expanded clone.

V	J	D	size	CDR3	DNA
TRBV20-1	TRBJ1-2	TRBD1	NA	CSARDTTGMGHGYTF	TGCAGTGCTAGAGATACGACAGGGATGGGCCATGGCTACACCTTC
TRBV4-1	TRBJ2-5	NA	NA	CASSQEEGETQYF	TGCGCCAGCAGCCAAGAAGAGGGGGAGACCCAGTACTTC
TRBV20-1	TRBJ2-6	NA	NA	CSAVREGGSGANVLTF	TGCAGTGCTGTCAGGGAGGGGGGTTCTGGGGCCAACGTCCTGACTTTC
TRBV7-2	TRBJ2-7	NA	NA	CASSLFRSSYEQYF	TGTGCCAGCAGCTTATTTCGGAGCTCCTACGAGCAGTACTTC
TRBV12-3/TRBV12-4	TRBJ1-2	NA	NA	CASSFSQLYGYTF	TGTGCCAGCAGTTTTAGTCAGCTCTATGGCTACACCTTC
TRBV27	TRBJ2-5	NA	NA	CASSPVQTQYF	TGTGCCAGCAGTCCGGTCCAGACCCAGTACTTC
TRBV19	TRBJ1-2	NA	NA	CASSRGMRESGKGYTF	TGTGCCAGTAGCCGGGGCATGAGGGAGAGTGGGAAAGGCTACACCTTC
TRBV3-1	TRBJ1-3	NA	NA	CASSQRQSLTIYF	TGTGCCAGCAGCCAGCGACAGTCCCTAACCATATATTTT
TRBV5-4	TRBJ2-2	TRBD2	once	CASSLATAGASGELFF	TGTGCCAGCAGCTTGGCAACGGCGGGAGCTAGCGGGGAGCTGTTTTTT
TRBV2	TRBJ1-2	TRBD1	once	CASSEIQGESYGYTF	TGTGCCAGCAGTGAGATACAGGGGGAGTCCTATGGCTACACCTTC
TRBV27	TRBJ2-7	TRBD1	NA	CASSPGQGIPFHEQYF	TGTGCCAGCAGTCCCGGACAGGGAATCCCTTTCCACGAGCAGTACTTC
TRBV2	TRBJ1-3	NA	NA	CASLRDGSGNTIYF	TGTGCCAGCCTGCGGGACGGCTCTGGAAACACCATATATTTT
TRBV7-6	TRBJ2-7	NA	once	CASSLGQTGYEQYF	TGTGCCAGCAGCTTAGGGCAGACAGGTTACGAGCAGTACTTC
TRBV24-1	TRBJ2-1	NA	NA	CATSDPRHNEQFF	TGTGCCACCAGTGATCCCCGACACAATGAGCAGTTCTTC
TRBV3-1	TRBJ1-2	NA	NA	CASSQDLGYTF	TGTGCCAGCAGCCAAGACCTTGGCTACACCTTC
TRBV7-9	TRBJ2-5	NA	NA	CASSAWESPEETQYF	TGTGCCAGCAGCGCCTGGGAATCCCCCGAAGAGACCCAGTACTTC
TRBV9	TRBJ1-1	NA	NA	CASSVSGANTEAFF	TGTGCCAGCAGCGTATCCGGGGCGAACACTGAAGCTTTCTTT
TRBV18	TRBJ1-4	TRBD1	NA	CASSPGQIEKLFF	TGTGCCAGCTCACCGGGACAGATAGAAAAACTGTTTTTT
TRBV5-1	TRBJ2-1	NA	NA	CASSFNAKGGAGEQFF	TGCGCCAGCAGCTTTAACGCAAAAGGGGGGGCGGGTGAGCAGTTCTTC
TRBV30	TRBJ1-1	TRBD1	NA	CAWSVLDRGLGAFF	TGTGCCTGGAGTGTACTCGACAGGGGGCTGGGGGCTTTCTTT
TRBV2	TRBJ2-6	NA	NA	CASRRVSGANVLTF	TGTGCCAGCAGGCGGGTATCTGGGGCCAACGTCCTGACTTTC
TRBV19	TRBJ2-2	TRBD2	NA	CASSNLAGDTGELFF	TGTGCCAGTAGTAACCTAGCGGGAGACACCGGGGAGCTGTTTTTT
TRBV10-3	TRBJ2-7	NA	NA	CAISDPGYSYEQYF	TGTGCCATCAGTGACCCGGGATACTCCTACGAGCAGTACTTC
TRBV3-1	TRBJ1-2	NA	NA	CASSQVLDRNYGYTF	TGTGCCAGCAGCCAGGTCCTGGACCGTAACTATGGCTACACCTTC
TRBV7-3	TRBJ2-3	NA	NA	CASSPNREDTQYF	TGTGCCAGCAGCCCAAACAGGGAGGATACGCAGTATTTT
TRBV24-1	TRBJ1-2	NA	NA	CATSVTGSSYTF	TGTGCCACCAGTGTGACAGGCAGCAGCTACACCTTC
TRBV28	TRBJ2-3	TRBD2	NA	CASSFSGRPDTQYF	TGTGCCAGCAGTTTTAGCGGGAGGCCAGATACGCAGTATTTT
TRBV6-6	TRBJ2-2	NA	NA	CASSYSLRETGELFF	TGTGCCAGCAGTTACTCGCTCAGGGAGACCGGGGAGCTGTTTTTT
TRBV7-7	TRBJ2-3	NA	NA	CASSLGASALTDTQYF	TGTGCTAGCAGCTTAGGTGCTAGCGCACTCACAGATACGCAGTATTTT
TRBV30	TRBJ1-2	TRBD1	NA	CAWSGQGIGYTF	TGTGCCTGGAGCGGACAGGGCATCGGCTACACCTTC
TRBV12-3/TRBV12-4	TRBJ2-5	NA	NA	CASSLAGVGETQYF	TGTGCCAGCAGTTTAGCGGGAGTGGGGGAGACCCAGTACTTC
TRBV7-2	TRBJ1-2	NA	NA	CASSLGGSMEKGYTF	TGTGCCAGCAGCTTAGGGGGCAGCATGGAGAAAGGCTACACCTTC
TRBV6-1	TRBJ1-5	NA	NA	CASSNPGGSPSNQPQHF	TGTGCCAGCAGCAACCCTGGGGGCAGCCCGAGCAATCAGCCCCAGCATTTT
TRBV4-2	TRBJ1-2	NA	NA	CASSQEQVRYGYTF	TGTGCCAGCAGCCAGGAACAGGTTCGCTATGGCTACACCTTC
TRBV5-1	TRBJ2-3	TRBD1	once	CASSLTQGLSDTQYF	TGCGCCAGCAGCTTGACACAGGGGTTGTCAGATACGCAGTATTTT
TRBV7-2	TRBJ1-5	NA	NA	CASSLGVSNQPQHF	TGTGCCAGCAGCTTAGGGGTTAGCAATCAGCCCCAGCATTTT
TRBV12-3/TRBV12-4	TRBJ2-2	NA	NA	CASMIGGPGDLFF	TGTGCCAGTATGATTGGGGGACCCGGGGACCTGTTTTTT
TRBV29-1	TRBJ2-1	NA	NA	CSVLDPGEQFF	TGCAGCGTTTTGGACCCAGGTGAGCAGTTCTTC
TRBV3-1	TRBJ1-2	NA	NA	CATGLGSYGYTF	TGTGCCACAGGACTCGGGTCCTATGGCTACACCTTC
TRBV2	TRBJ2-3	NA	NA	CASSSGSPGDTQYF	TGTGCCAGCAGCTCCGGCTCCCCCGGCGATACGCAGTATTTT
TRBV6-1	TRBJ2-7	NA	NA	CASSDRQDSSYEQYF	TGTGCCAGCAGTGATAGACAGGATAGCTCCTACGAGCAGTACTTC
TRBV7-9	TRBJ2-3	NA	NA	CASSPRVGAPSTDTQYF	TGTGCCAGCAGCCCACGAGTAGGAGCCCCTAGCACAGATACGCAGTATTTT
TRBV20-1	TRBJ1-1	NA	NA	CSARKSNTEAFF	TGCAGTGCTAGGAAATCTAACACTGAAGCTTTCTTT
TRBV28	TRBJ2-3	NA	NA	CASSLRLTSGNSDTQYF	TGTGCCAGCAGTTTACGGCTCACCAGCGGAAATTCAGATACGCAGTATTTT
TRBV5-4	TRBJ1-2	TRBD1	NA	CASSAQGATGYTF	TGTGCCAGCAGCGCCCAGGGGGCTACGGGCTACACCTTC
TRBV29-1	TRBJ2-3	TRBD2	NA	CSVRAGVADTQYF	TGCAGCGTTCGGGCGGGAGTGGCAGATACGCAGTATTTT